The clone carrying this T cell receptor beta chain has just a few counts. The antigen is not known. The data stem from a study of T-cell reconstitution after alpha-beta-depleted transplantation in children. V lost 7 bases and J lost 4, with 16 bases in between. Germline V CDR1 and CDR2: MNHNS, SASEGT. This CDR3 has 15 residues. Unique molecular identifiers featured in how the TCRbeta library was prepared. MiXCR was run by TCRdb on the PCR reads, yielding one entry per CDR3 protein. The repertoire holds fewer than 750,000 distinct CDR3 sequences, with roughly a quarter as singletons. General study findings and limits: Several patients had high TCRbeta diversity at day 60; it came from surviving recipient T cells and thymic progenitors. T-cell numbers and diversity, one year after transplant, stemmed largely from T cells that were newly produced. In patients about two months after transplant, alpha-beta T cells reportedly arose from several hundred expanded graft clones.

The source was PBMCs, collected before TCRalphabeta/CD19-depleted stem cell transplant. The clonotype comes from a boy younger than two with Wiskott-Aldrich syndrome, due to receive a stem cell transplant. V and J are TRBV6-1 and TRBJ2-2; TRBD2 is a possible D gene (6 bases). CDR3 coding DNA: TGTGCCAGCATCAATTCCGGGAGCCCCACCGGGGAGCTGTTTTTT. This encodes CASINSGSPTGELFF.